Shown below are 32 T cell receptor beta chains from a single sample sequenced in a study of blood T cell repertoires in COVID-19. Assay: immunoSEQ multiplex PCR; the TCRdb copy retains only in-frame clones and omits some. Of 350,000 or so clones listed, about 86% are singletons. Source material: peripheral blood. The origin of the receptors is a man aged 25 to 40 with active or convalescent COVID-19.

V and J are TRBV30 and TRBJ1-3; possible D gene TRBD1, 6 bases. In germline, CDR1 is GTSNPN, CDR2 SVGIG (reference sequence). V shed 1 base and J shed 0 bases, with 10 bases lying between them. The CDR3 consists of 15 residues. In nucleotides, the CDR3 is TGTGCCTGGAGTGGTCAGGGGTTCTCTGGAAACACCATATATTTT. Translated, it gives CAWSGQGFSGNTIYF.

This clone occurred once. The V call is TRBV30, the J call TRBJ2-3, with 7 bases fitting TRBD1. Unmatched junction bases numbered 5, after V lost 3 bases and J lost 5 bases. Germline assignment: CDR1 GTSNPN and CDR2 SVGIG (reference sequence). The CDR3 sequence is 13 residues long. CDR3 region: CAWRETGRDTQYF. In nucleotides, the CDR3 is TGTGCCTGGAGGGAGACAGGGCGAGATACGCAGTATTTT.

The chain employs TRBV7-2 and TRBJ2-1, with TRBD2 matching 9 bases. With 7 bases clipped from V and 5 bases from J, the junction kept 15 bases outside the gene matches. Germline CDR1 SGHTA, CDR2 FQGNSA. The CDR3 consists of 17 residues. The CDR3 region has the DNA TGTGCCAGCACCCCCAACGCAGGACTAGCGTTAAACAATGAGCAGTTCTTC. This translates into CASTPNAGLALNNEQFF.

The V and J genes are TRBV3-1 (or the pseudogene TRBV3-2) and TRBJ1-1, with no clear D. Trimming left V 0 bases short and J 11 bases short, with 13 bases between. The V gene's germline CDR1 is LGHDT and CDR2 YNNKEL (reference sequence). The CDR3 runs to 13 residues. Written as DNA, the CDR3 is TGTGCCAGCAGCCAAGAGCCCCTTTATGCGGCTTTCTTT. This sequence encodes CASSQEPLYAAFF.

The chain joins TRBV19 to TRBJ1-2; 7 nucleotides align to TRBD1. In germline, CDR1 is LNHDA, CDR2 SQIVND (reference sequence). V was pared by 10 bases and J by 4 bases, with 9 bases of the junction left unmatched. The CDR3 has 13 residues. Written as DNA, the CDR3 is TGTGCCATCGCCGACAGGGTCGGCTATGGCTACACCTTC. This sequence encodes CAIADRVGYGYTF.

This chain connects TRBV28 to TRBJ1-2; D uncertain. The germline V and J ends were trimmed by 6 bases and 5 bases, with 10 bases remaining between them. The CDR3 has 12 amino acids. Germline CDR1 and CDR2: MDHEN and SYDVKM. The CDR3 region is CASSRSAYGYTF. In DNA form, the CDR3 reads TGTGCCAGCAGCAGAAGCGCTTATGGCTACACCTTC.

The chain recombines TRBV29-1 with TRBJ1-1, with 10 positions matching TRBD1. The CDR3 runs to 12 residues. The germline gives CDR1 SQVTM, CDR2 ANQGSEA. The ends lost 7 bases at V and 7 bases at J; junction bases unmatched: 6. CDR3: CSGSGTGVEAFF. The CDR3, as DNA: TGCAGCGGTTCCGGGACAGGGGTTGAAGCTTTCTTT.

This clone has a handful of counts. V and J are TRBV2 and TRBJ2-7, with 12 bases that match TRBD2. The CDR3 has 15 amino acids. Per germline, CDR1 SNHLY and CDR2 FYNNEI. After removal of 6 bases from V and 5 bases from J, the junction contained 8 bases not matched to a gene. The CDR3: CASRELAGGRNEQYF. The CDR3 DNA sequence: TGTGCCAGCAGGGAACTAGCGGGGGGCCGGAACGAGCAGTACTTC.

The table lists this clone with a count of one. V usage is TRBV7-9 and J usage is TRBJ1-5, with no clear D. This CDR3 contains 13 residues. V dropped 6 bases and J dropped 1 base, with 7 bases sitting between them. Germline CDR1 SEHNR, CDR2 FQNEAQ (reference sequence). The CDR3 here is CASRGGSNQPQHF. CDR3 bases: TGTGCCAGCAGAGGAGGGAGCAATCAGCCCCAGCATTTT.

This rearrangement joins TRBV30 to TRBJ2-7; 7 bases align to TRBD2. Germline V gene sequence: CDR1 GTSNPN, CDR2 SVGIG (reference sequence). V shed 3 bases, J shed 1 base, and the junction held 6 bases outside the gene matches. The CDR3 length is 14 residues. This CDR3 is CAWSPLRGSYEQYF. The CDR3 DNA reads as TGTGCCTGGAGCCCCTTGCGGGGGTCCTACGAGCAGTACTTC.

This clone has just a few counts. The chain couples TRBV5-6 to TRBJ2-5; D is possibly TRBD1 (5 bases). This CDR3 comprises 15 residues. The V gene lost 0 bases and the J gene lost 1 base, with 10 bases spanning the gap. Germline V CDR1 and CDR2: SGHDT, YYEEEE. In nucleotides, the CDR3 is TGTGCCAGCAGCTTGGTTACGACAGCCCAAGAGACCCAGTACTTC. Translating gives CASSLVTTAQETQYF.

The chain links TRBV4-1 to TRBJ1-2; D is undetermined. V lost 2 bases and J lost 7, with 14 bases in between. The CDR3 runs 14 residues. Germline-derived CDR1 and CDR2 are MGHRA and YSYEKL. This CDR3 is CASSQIGRMGGYTF. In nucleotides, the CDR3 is TGCGCCAGCAGCCAAATCGGCAGGATGGGTGGCTACACCTTC.

The CDR3 loop reads CASSPTGSSGNTIYF. CDR3 bases: TGCGCCAGCAGCCCTACAGGGAGCTCTGGAAACACCATATATTTT. V gene TRBV5-1 combines with J gene TRBJ1-3; tentative D call: TRBD1 (6 bases). Germline loops: CDR1 SGHRS, CDR2 YFSETQ. V lost 4 bases to trimming and J lost 0 bases, with 11 bases between them. This CDR3 region has 15 residues. Using reference TRBV5-1 and TRBJ1-3 for the parts outside the CDR3, the full variable domain is KAGVTQTPRYLIKTRGQQVTLSCSPISGHRSVSWYQQTPGQGLQFLFEYFSETQRNKGNFPGRFSGRQFSNSRSEMNVSTLELGDSALYLCASSPTGSSGNTIYFGEGSWLTVV.

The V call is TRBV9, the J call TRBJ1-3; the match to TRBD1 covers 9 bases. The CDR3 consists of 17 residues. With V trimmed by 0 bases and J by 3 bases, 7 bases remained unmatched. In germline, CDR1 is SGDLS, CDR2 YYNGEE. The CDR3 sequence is CASSVVPTGGRGNTIYF. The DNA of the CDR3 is TGTGCCAGCAGCGTAGTACCCACAGGGGGCCGTGGAAACACCATATATTTT.

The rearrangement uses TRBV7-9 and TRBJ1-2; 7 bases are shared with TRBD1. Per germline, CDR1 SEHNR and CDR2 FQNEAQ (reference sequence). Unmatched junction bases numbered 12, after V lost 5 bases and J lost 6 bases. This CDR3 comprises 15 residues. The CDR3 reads CASSLRDSEGHGYTF. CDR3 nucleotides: TGTGCCAGCAGCCTAAGGGACAGCGAGGGACATGGCTACACCTTC.

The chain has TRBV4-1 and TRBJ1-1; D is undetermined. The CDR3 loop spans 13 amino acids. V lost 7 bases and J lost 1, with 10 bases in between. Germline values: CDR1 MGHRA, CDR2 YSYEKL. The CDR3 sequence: CASKLGANTEAFF. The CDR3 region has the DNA TGCGCCAGCAAATTAGGAGCGAACACTGAAGCTTTCTTT.

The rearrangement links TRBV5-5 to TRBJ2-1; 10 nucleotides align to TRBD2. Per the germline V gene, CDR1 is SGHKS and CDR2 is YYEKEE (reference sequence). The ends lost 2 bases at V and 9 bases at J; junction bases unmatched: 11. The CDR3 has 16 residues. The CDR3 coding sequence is TGTGCCAGCAGCTTAGCAAGAGCGGGAGGGTTGGGTGAGCAGTTCTTC. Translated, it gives CASSLARAGGLGEQFF.

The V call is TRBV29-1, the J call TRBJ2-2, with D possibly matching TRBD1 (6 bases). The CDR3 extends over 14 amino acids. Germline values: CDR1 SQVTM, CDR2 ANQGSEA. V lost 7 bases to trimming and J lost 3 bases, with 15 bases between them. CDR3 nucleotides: TGCAGCGCCTTCGACAGGCGGGACACCGGGGAGCTGTTTTTT. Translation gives CSAFDRRDTGELFF.

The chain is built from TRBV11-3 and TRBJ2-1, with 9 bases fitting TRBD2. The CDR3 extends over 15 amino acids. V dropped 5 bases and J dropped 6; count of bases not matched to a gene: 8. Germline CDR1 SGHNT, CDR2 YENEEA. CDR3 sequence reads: CASSLGLAKGNEQFF. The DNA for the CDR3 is TGTGCCAGCAGCCTTGGACTAGCGAAAGGCAATGAGCAGTTCTTC.

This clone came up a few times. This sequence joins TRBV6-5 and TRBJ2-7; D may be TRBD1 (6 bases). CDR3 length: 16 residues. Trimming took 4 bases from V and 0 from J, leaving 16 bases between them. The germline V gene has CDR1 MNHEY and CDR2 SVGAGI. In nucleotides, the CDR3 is TGTGCCAGCAGTTCTCTTCAGGGGCGAAGCTCCTACGAGCAGTACTTC. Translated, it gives CASSSLQGRSSYEQYF.

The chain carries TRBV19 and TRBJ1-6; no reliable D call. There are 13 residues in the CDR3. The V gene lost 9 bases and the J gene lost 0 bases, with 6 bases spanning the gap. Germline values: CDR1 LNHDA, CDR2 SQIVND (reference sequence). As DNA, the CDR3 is TGTGCCAGCTCGAGCTCCTATAATTCACCCCTCCACTTT. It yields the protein CASSSSYNSPLHF.

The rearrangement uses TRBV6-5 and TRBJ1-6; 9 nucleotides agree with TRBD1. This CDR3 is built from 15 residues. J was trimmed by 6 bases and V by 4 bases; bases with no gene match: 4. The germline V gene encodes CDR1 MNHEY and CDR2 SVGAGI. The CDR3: CASSWGQGVNSPLHF. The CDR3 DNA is TGTGCCAGCAGTTGGGGACAGGGTGTTAATTCACCCCTCCACTTT.

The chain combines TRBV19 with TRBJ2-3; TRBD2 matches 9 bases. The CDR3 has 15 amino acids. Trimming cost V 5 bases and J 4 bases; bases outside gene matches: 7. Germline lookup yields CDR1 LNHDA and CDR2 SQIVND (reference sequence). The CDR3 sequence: CASSEAGGPADTQYF. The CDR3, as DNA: TGTGCCAGTAGTGAGGCGGGGGGGCCTGCAGATACGCAGTATTTT.

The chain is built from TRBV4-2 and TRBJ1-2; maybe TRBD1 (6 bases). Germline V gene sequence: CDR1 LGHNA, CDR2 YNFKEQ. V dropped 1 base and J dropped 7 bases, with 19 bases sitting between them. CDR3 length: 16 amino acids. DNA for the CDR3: TGTGCCAGCAGCCAAGGCCTGGGCAGGGGAGGGGGTGGCTACACCTTC. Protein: CASSQGLGRGGGGYTF.

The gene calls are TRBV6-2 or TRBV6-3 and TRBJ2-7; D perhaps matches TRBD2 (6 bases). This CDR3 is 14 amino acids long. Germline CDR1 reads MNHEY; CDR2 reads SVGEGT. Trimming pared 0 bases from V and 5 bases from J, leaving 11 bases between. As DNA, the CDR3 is TGTGCCAGCAGTTACTCTTCTAGCGCCGACGAGCAGTACTTC. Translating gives CASSYSSSADEQYF.

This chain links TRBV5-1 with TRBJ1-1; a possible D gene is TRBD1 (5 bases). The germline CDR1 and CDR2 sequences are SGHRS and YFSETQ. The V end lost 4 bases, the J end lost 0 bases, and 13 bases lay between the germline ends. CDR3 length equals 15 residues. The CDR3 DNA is TGCGCCAGCAGCAGGGCGGGACGGTTGAACACTGAAGCTTTCTTT. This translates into CASSRAGRLNTEAFF.

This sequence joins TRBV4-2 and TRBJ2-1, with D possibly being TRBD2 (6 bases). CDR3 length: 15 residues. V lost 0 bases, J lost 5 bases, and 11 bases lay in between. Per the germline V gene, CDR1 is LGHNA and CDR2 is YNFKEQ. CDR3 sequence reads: CASSQELGRNNEQFF. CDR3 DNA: TGTGCCAGCAGCCAAGAACTTGGGAGGAACAATGAGCAGTTCTTC.

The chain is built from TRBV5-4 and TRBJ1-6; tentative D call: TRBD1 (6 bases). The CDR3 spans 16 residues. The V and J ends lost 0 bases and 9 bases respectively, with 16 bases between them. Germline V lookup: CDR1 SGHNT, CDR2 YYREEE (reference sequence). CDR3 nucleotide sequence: TGTGCCAGCAGCTTGGAAGGAAGGGGGGGGATTTCACCCCTCCACTTT. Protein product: CASSLEGRGGISPLHF.

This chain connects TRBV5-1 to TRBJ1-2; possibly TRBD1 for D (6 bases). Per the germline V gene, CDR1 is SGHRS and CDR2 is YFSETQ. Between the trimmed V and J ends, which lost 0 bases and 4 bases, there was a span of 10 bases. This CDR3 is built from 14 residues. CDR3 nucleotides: TGCGCCAGCAGCTTGGGACAGGCTACCTATGGCTACACCTTC. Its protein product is CASSLGQATYGYTF.

The CDR3 bases are TGTGCCACCAGTGATGAGCCTAGCGGAGCTCTCTACAATGAGCAGTTCTTC. It translates to CATSDEPSGALYNEQFF. This chain connects TRBV24-1 to TRBJ2-1; 7 bases agree with TRBD2. Per germline, CDR1 KGHDR and CDR2 SFDVKD. V lost 3 bases to trimming and J lost 3 bases; unmatched junction nucleotides: 10. The CDR3 spans 17 residues.

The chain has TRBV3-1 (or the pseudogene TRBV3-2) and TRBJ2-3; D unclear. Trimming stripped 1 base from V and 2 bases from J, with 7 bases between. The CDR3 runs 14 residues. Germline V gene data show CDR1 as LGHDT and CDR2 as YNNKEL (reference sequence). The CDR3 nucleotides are TGTGCCAGCAGCCAAGCTTCGTCCACAGATACGCAGTATTTT. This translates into CASSQASSTDTQYF.

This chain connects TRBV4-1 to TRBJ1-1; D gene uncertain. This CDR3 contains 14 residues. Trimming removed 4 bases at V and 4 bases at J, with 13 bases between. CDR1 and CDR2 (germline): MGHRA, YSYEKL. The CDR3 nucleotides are TGCGCCAGCAGCCTTACAGAAGTGGGCACTGAAGCTTTCTTT. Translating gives CASSLTEVGTEAFF.